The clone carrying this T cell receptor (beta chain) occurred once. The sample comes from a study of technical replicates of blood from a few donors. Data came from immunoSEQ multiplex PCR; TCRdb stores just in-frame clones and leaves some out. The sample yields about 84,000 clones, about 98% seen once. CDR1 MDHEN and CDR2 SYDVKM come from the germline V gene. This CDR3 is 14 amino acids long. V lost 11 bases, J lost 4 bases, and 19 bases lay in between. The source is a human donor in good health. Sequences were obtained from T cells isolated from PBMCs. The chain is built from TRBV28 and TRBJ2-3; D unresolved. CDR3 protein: CASCNPMSADTQYF. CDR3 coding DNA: TGTGCCTCATGTAACCCGATGAGCGCAGATACGCAGTATTTT. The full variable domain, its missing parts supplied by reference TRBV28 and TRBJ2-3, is DVKVTQSSRYLVKRTGEKVFLECVQDMDHENMFWYRQDPGLGLRLIYFSYDVKMKEKGDIPEGYSVSREKKERFSLILESASTNQTSMYLCASCNPMSADTQYFGPGTRLTVL.